These 31 T cell receptor beta chains were sequenced from one sample in a study of control samples from healthy donors and cancer patients. The table came from immunoSEQ multiplex PCR; TCRdb's copy has only in-frame clones and leaves some out. The sample has roughly 160,000 clones, about 94% seen once. Material for sequencing was PBMCs. The receptors derive from a man aged 55-75 years with colorectal cancer.

V gene TRBV7-2 combines with J gene TRBJ2-7, with TRBD1 identical over 7 bases. J gave up 1 base and V 1 base, and 10 bases lay outside the gene matches. Germline CDR1 reads SGHTA; CDR2 reads FQGNSA. The CDR3 covers 17 residues. The CDR3 DNA is TGTGCCAGCAGCTTAGGGGCTCTGGGACAGCGGTCCTACGAGCAGTACTTC. Protein sequence: CASSLGALGQRSYEQYF.

Only a few counts were recorded for this clone. This chain links TRBV3-1 (or the pseudogene TRBV3-2) with TRBJ2-3; 7 bases fit TRBD1. This CDR3 contains 12 residues. The V gene's germline CDR1 is LGHDT and CDR2 YNNKEL (reference sequence). V dropped 4 bases and J dropped 10; count of bases not matched to a gene: 5. The CDR3 sequence is CASSRRQGPQYF. The CDR3 DNA reads TGTGCCAGCAGCCGCCGACAGGGACCGCAGTATTTT.

The V and J genes are TRBV18 and TRBJ2-7, with a possible D match to TRBD1 (7 bases). Trimming stripped 3 bases from V and 6 bases from J, with 21 bases between. Germline V gene data show CDR1 as KGHSH and CDR2 as LQKENI. The CDR3 sequence is 16 residues long. The CDR3 coding sequence is TGTGCCAGCTCACCTCTAAGTGGAGGGGGCGAGGGCGAGCAGTACTTC. This gives the protein CASSPLSGGGEGEQYF.

This clone was observed a single time. The chain combines TRBV19 with TRBJ1-1; 8 nucleotides match TRBD1. This CDR3 comprises 12 residues. Germline V gene lookup returns CDR1 LNHDA and CDR2 SQIVND (reference sequence). Trimming removed 8 bases from V and 4 bases from J; junction bases left unmatched: 3. This chain's CDR3 is CASSDRGTEAFF. The CDR3 coding sequence is TGTGCCAGTTCAGACAGGGGCACTGAAGCTTTCTTT.

The V call is TRBV5-1, the J call TRBJ2-3; D not certain. This CDR3 region has 17 residues. V was shortened by 4 bases and J by 6 bases, with 24 bases between the two germline ends. Germline V gene lookup returns CDR1 SGHRS and CDR2 YFSETQ. CDR3 DNA: TGCGCCAGCAGCGTTCCTGCTATCCGGGTGGGTGGCGATACGCAGTATTTT. This encodes CASSVPAIRVGGDTQYF.

The chain joins TRBV5-6 to TRBJ2-5, with D unresolved. There are 13 residues in the CDR3. Deletions cut 2 bases from V and 5 bases from J, with 10 bases between. Germline V gives CDR1 SGHDT, CDR2 YYEEEE. CDR3 in amino acids: CASSFSRGETQYF. The CDR3, as DNA: TGTGCCAGCAGCTTTTCCCGTGGGGAGACCCAGTACTTC.

This clone was detected only a few times. Within the sample, other DNA sequences also encode this same CDR3. This sequence joins TRBV12-3 or TRBV12-4 and TRBJ1-2; no reliable D call. Between the trimmed V and J ends, which lost 5 bases and 0 bases, there was a span of 7 bases. The CDR3 loop spans 13 amino acids. DNA for the CDR3: TGTGCCAGCAGTCCTCAAGCTAACTATGGCTACACCTTC. Translating it yields CASSPQANYGYTF.

The chain recombines TRBV5-6 with TRBJ2-5, with 11 bases that match TRBD2. The germline gives CDR1 SGHDT, CDR2 YYEEEE. This CDR3 comprises 15 residues. The J segment lost 1 base and the V segment lost 4 bases, leaving 3 bases of the junction unmatched. CDR3 DNA sequence: TGTGCCAGCAGCGGTAGCGGGGGGGCCCAAGAGACCCAGTACTTC. Translation: CASSGSGGAQETQYF.

V and J are TRBV7-2 and TRBJ1-4, with TRBD1 identical over 7 bases. CDR3 size: 15 residues. V was clipped by 3 bases and J by 7 bases; unmatched bases: 8. Germline lookup yields CDR1 SGHTA and CDR2 FQGNSA. The CDR3 sequence: CASSFGAGGIEKLFF. In DNA, the CDR3 is TGTGCCAGCAGCTTTGGAGCAGGGGGTATTGAAAAACTGTTTTTT.

The chain joins TRBV7-8 to TRBJ2-1, with 14 bases matching TRBD2. This CDR3 contains 19 residues. With V trimmed by 0 bases and J by 2 bases, 6 bases remained unmatched. In germline, CDR1 is SGHVS, CDR2 FQNEAQ. CDR3 loop: CASSLAETSGGVAYNEQFF. CDR3 DNA: TGTGCCAGCAGCTTAGCGGAGACTAGCGGGGGGGTTGCCTACAATGAGCAGTTCTTC.

The chain employs TRBV19 and TRBJ1-2; D remains unclear. Per the germline V gene, CDR1 is LNHDA and CDR2 is SQIVND (reference sequence). CDR3 length: 15 amino acids. V dropped 0 bases and J dropped 0 bases, with 8 bases sitting between them. The CDR3 nucleotides read TGTGCCAGTAGTATAGATTCCCGAGCTAACTATGGCTACACCTTC. Its translation is CASSIDSRANYGYTF. The full variable domain, its missing parts supplied by reference TRBV19 and TRBJ1-2, is DGGITQSPKYLFRKEGQNVTLSCEQNLNHDAMYWYRQDPGQGLRLIYYSQIVNDFQKGDIAEGYSVSREKKESFPLTVTSAQKNPTAFYLCASSIDSRANYGYTFGSGTRLTVV.

V and J are TRBV20-1 and TRBJ2-5; unclear D gene. Germline CDR1 reads DFQATT; CDR2 reads SNEGSKA (reference sequence). Trimming took 7 bases from V and 5 from J, leaving 2 bases between them. The CDR3 length is 8 residues. CDR3 sequence (DNA): TGCAGTGGGGAGACCCAGTACTTC. It codes for CSGETQYF.

This clone was recorded once. CDR3 protein: CASSSLPNSPLHF. The CDR3, as DNA: TGTGCCAGCAGCTCCCTACCAAATTCACCCCTCCACTTT. This chain links TRBV5-6 with TRBJ1-6; no reliable D call. The CDR3 spans 13 residues. Germline CDR1 and CDR2: SGHDT and YYEEEE. V was pared by 3 bases and J by 7 bases, with 8 bases between.

This chain connects TRBV7-2 to TRBJ1-4, with D perhaps TRBD1 (6 bases). The germline CDR1 and CDR2 sequences are SGHTA and FQGNSA. CDR3 length equals 16 residues. Trimming cost V 1 base and J 4 bases, with 13 bases left between them. The CDR3 DNA is TGTGCCAGCAGCTTAGGCACGGGGGCGGTTAATGAAAAACTGTTTTTT. This sequence encodes CASSLGTGAVNEKLFF.

The rearrangement joins TRBV11-2 to TRBJ1-2; TRBD1 agrees at 7 bases. This CDR3 has 17 residues. After removal of 8 bases from V and 1 base from J, the junction contained 16 bases not matched to a gene. Germline CDR1 reads SGHAT; CDR2 reads FQNNGV. The CDR3 is CASGSLGTDRSNYGYTF. Here the CDR3 DNA reads TGTGCCAGCGGGAGCTTAGGTACGGACAGGAGTAACTATGGCTACACCTTC.

The chain links TRBV20-1 to TRBJ1-1; tentatively, D is TRBD1 (5 bases). The CDR3 consists of 13 residues. V shed 3 bases and J shed 1 base, with 9 bases lying between them. Germline-derived CDR1 and CDR2 are DFQATT and SNEGSKA (reference sequence). CDR3 protein: CSASLGGNTEAFF. As DNA, the CDR3 is TGCAGTGCTAGTCTGGGGGGGAACACTGAAGCTTTCTTT.

V usage is TRBV5-1 and J usage is TRBJ2-5, with a possible D match to TRBD1 (5 bases). Trimming stripped 2 bases from V and 1 base from J, with 9 bases between. CDR3 length equals 14 residues. Germline CDR1 SGHRS, CDR2 YFSETQ. The CDR3 region has the DNA TGCGCCAGCAGCTTCAAGGGGTTCCAAGAGACCCAGTACTTC. Translation gives CASSFKGFQETQYF.

The V call is TRBV6-2 or TRBV6-3, the J call TRBJ1-4; 7 bases line up with TRBD1. CDR1 MNHEY and CDR2 SVGEGT come from the germline V gene. The CDR3 consists of 16 residues. V lost 5 bases to trimming and J lost 8 bases; unmatched junction nucleotides: 14. The CDR3 here is CASSPRGDRVDEKLFF. DNA for the CDR3: TGTGCCAGCAGTCCGCGGGGCGACAGGGTGGACGAAAAACTGTTTTTT.

The chain combines TRBV10-3 with TRBJ1-4; no clear D gene. CDR3 length: 13 amino acids. Germline V gene data show CDR1 as ENHRY and CDR2 as SYGVKD. V dropped 10 bases and J dropped 3 bases, with 12 bases sitting between them. Here the CDR3 reads CASKDGPNEKLFF. DNA of the CDR3: TGTGCCAGCAAGGACGGACCTAATGAAAAACTGTTTTTT.

The DNA for the CDR3 is TGTGCCAGCAGCTTAGGGACTAGCGGGGGGATAGATACGCAGTATTTT. It specifies CASSLGTSGGIDTQYF. This chain joins TRBV7-9 and TRBJ2-3; 14 bases are shared with TRBD2. J was trimmed by 5 bases and V by 1 base; bases with no gene match: 2. The CDR3 totals 16 residues. Germline V lookup: CDR1 SEHNR, CDR2 FQNEAQ (reference sequence). Complete variable domain (other parts from reference TRBV7-9 and TRBJ2-3): DTGVSQNPRHKITKRGQNVTFRCDPISEHNRLYWYRQTLGQGPEFLTYFQNEAQLEKSRLLSDRFSAERPKGSFSTLEIQRTEQGDSAMYLCASSLGTSGGIDTQYFGPGTRLTVL.

The CDR3 here is CASRGLAGGRVPSQETQYF. CDR3 bases: TGCGCCAGCAGAGGACTAGCGGGGGGGCGGGTACCATCTCAAGAGACCCAGTACTTC. The chain links TRBV10-1 to TRBJ2-5, with 15 bases identical to TRBD2. The CDR3 totals 19 residues. V trimming: 6 bases; J trimming: 2 bases; junction bases outside the gene matches: 13. CDR1 is WNHNN and CDR2 is SYGVQD in the germline V gene (reference sequence).

The chain joins TRBV12-3 or TRBV12-4 to TRBJ2-5; 7 bases line up with TRBD1. Trimming took 6 bases from V and 5 from J; bases not matched to a gene: 6. The CDR3 runs to 13 residues. The CDR3 region is CASRPQGQETQYF. The CDR3 nucleotides read TGTGCCAGCAGACCACAGGGGCAGGAGACCCAGTACTTC.

The chain has TRBV7-9 and TRBJ1-4; 9 positions match TRBD1. The junction had 8 bases not matched to a gene; V was cut back by 5 bases and J by 7 bases. The CDR3 is 15 residues long. CDR1 is SEHNR, CDR2 FQNEAQ, per germline (reference sequence). Here the CDR3 DNA reads TGTGCCAGCAGCCCACAGGGGGCTGGGAGTGAAAAACTGTTTTTT. Translated: CASSPQGAGSEKLFF.

The rearrangement uses TRBV7-2 and TRBJ1-5; 9 bases match TRBD1. Germline CDR1 reads SGHTA; CDR2 reads FQGNSA. The CDR3 has 16 residues. J was trimmed by 2 bases and V by 5 bases; bases with no gene match: 7. DNA for the CDR3: TGTGCCAGCAGCCCCGGACAGGGGTTTGGCAATCAGCCCCAGCATTTT. Amino acid sequence: CASSPGQGFGNQPQHF. The entire variable domain, with the rest obtained from reference TRBV7-2 and TRBJ1-5, is as follows: GAGVSQSPSNKVTEKGKDVELRCDPISGHTALYWYRQSLGQGLEFLIYFQGNSAPDKSGLPSDRFSAERTGGSVSTLTIQRTQQEDSAVYLCASSPGQGFGNQPQHFGDGTRLSIL.

The V call is TRBV7-2, the J call TRBJ2-7, with D perhaps matching TRBD1 (7 bases). Per germline, CDR1 SGHTA and CDR2 FQGNSA. Trimming took off 3 bases at V and 5 bases at J, with 14 bases between the two ends. The CDR3 totals 14 residues. The CDR3 nucleotides read TGTGCCAGCAGCTTCGGCGGGACAGTCCACGAGCAGTACTTC. It codes for CASSFGGTVHEQYF.

The chain links TRBV24-1 to TRBJ2-7; no definite D call. V dropped 8 bases and J dropped 7 bases, with 2 bases sitting between them. Germline V CDR1 and CDR2: KGHDR, SFDVKD. This CDR3 is 8 amino acids long. DNA for the CDR3: TGTGCCACCACTGAGCAGTACTTC. It encodes CATTEQYF.

The V and J genes are TRBV20-1 and TRBJ2-6, with TRBD2 as a possible D gene (6 bases). The CDR3 totals 16 residues. Germline assignment: CDR1 DFQATT and CDR2 SNEGSKA (reference sequence). Trimming pared 3 bases from V and 1 base from J, leaving 13 bases between. The CDR3 loop is CSASTGGTSGANVLTF. CDR3 coding DNA: TGCAGTGCTAGTACAGGAGGGACTTCTGGGGCCAACGTCCTGACTTTC.

The chain employs TRBV7-9 and TRBJ1-2, with D perhaps matching TRBD1 (5 bases). The V end lost 2 bases, the J end lost 8 bases, and 9 bases lay between the germline ends. This CDR3 spans 12 amino acids. Germline lookup yields CDR1 SEHNR and CDR2 FQNEAQ (reference sequence). For the CDR3, the DNA is TGTGCCAGCAGCTTACTAGGGACCGGCTACACCTTC. As protein: CASSLLGTGYTF.

The rearrangement uses TRBV19 and TRBJ1-1; D not certain. The V gene's germline CDR1 is LNHDA and CDR2 SQIVND (reference sequence). The germline V and J ends were trimmed by 7 bases and 2 bases, with 11 bases remaining between them. This CDR3 spans 13 amino acids. The CDR3 nucleotides read TGTGCCAGTAACGGGATAGGAAACACTGAAGCTTTCTTT. Protein product: CASNGIGNTEAFF.

V is TRBV21-1 and J is TRBJ1-2; TRBD1, as called in the table, went unchecked against the DNA. TRBV21-1 is annotated as a pseudogene. The CDR3 covers 17 residues. The CDR3 protein is CASSKVARGHPAYGYTF. CDR3 nucleotide sequence: TGTGCCAGCAGCAAGGTTGCAAGGGGTCACCCAGCCTATGGCTACACCTTC.

This chain uses TRBV4-1 with TRBJ2-7; no clear D. The germline V gene has CDR1 MGHRA and CDR2 YSYEKL. Trimming cost V 8 bases and J 1 base, with 12 bases left between them. CDR3 size: 13 residues. CDR3 loop: CASARPGSYEQYF. The CDR3 DNA is TGCGCCAGCGCTAGGCCCGGTTCCTACGAGCAGTACTTC.